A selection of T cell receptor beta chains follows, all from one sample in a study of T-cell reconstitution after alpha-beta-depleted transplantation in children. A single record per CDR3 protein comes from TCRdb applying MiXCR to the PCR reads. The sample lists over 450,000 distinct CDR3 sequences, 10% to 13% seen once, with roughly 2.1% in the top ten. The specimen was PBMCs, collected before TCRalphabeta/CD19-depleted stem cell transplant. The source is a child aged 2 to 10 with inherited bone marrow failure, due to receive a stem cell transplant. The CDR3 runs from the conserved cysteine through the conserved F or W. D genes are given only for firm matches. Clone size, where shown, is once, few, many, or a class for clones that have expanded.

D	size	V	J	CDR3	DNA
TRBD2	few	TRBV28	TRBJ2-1	CASSTPGLAGLQFF	TGTGCCAGCAGTACCCCGGGACTAGCGGGACTTCAGTTCTTC
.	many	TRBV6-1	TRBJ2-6	CATLFWDNSGANVLTF	TGTGCCACCCTCTTTTGGGACAACTCTGGGGCCAACGTCCTGACTTTC
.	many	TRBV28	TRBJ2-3	CASRVQGEYTDTQYF	TGTGCCAGCAGGGTACAAGGTGAGTACACAGATACGCAGTATTTT
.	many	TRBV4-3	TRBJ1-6	CASSQEWVEYNSPLHF	TGCGCCAGCAGCCAAGAATGGGTGGAATATAATTCACCCCTCCACTTT
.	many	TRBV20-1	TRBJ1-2	CSAGPYTRPGYTF	TGCAGTGCTGGGCCGTACACGCGACCTGGCTACACCTTC
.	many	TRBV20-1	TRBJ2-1	CSARDGLLNEQFF	TGCAGTGCTAGAGATGGGCTCCTAAATGAGCAGTTCTTC
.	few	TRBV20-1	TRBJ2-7	CSAEKVEQYF	TGCAGTGCTGAAAAAGTCGAGCAGTACTTC
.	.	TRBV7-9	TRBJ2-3	CASSGETGTDTQYF	TGTGCCAGCAGCGGAGAGACAGGCACAGATACGCAGTATTTT
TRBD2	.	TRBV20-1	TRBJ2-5	CSANGAGGREETQYF	TGCAGTGCTAACGGAGCGGGAGGTCGGGAAGAGACCCAGTACTTC
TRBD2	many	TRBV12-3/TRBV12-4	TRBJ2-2	CASSPRGGSDTGELFF	TGTGCCAGCAGTCCTCGGGGGGGCTCGGACACCGGGGAGCTGTTTTTT
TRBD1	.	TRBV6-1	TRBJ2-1	CASTRTGGGEQFF	TGTGCCAGCACAAGGACAGGGGGTGGTGAGCAGTTCTTC